This TCR beta chain was documented in a study of blood T cells in healthy people across ages. This CDR3 has 14 amino acids. Germline V gene data show CDR1 as MRHNA and CDR2 as SNTAGT. V shed 2 bases and J shed 0 bases, with 6 bases lying between them. Each donor's blood draw was roughly 10 milliliters of peripheral blood. Combining a sample-barcoded 5' primer with a J-beta primer mix, a second PCR ran for about 7 to 11 cycles. TCRdb redid the calling of the 5' RACE reads with MiXCR, one entry per CDR3 protein. Found here are hundreds of thousands of distinct CDR3 sequences, 55% to 75% of them singletons; the top ten hold about 20%.

The chain couples TRBV6-4 to TRBJ2-3; D call uncertain. Sequenced sample: blood. The TCR originated in a man aged 25-45 years in good health. The CDR3 region is CASSDVPSTDTQYF. The CDR3 nucleotides are TGTGCCAGCAGTGACGTGCCCAGCACAGATACGCAGTATTTT.